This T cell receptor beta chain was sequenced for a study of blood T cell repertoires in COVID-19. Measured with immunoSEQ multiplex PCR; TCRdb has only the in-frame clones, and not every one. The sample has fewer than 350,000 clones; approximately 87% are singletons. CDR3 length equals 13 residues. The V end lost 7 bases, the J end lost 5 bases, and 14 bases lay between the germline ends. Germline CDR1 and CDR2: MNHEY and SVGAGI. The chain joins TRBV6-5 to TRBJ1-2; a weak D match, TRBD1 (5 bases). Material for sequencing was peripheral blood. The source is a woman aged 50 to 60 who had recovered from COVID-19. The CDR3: CASTLRGGYGYTF. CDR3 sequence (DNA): TGTGCCAGCACACTAAGGGGAGGTTATGGCTACACCTTC.